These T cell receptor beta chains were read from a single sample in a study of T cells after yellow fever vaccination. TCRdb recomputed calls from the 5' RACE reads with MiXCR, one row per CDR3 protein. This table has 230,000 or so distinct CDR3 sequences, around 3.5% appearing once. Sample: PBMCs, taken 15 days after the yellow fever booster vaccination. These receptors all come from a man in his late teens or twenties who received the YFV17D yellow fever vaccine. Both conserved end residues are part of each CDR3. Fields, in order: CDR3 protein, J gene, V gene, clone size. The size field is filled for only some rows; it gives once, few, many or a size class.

CDR3: CASSVGQGGNQPQHF; J: TRBJ1-5; V: TRBV9; size: many
CDR3: CASSTYRDGSQQYF; J: TRBJ2-7; V: TRBV7-2; size: many
CDR3: CASTRGGSGANVLTF; J: TRBJ2-6; V: TRBV28; size: many
CDR3: CSAGEAGAVQTQYF; J: TRBJ2-5; V: TRBV20-1; size: many
CDR3: CSAYRVGETQYF; J: TRBJ2-5; V: TRBV20-1; size: many
CDR3: CAISESNSGELFF; J: TRBJ2-2; V: TRBV10-3; size: many
CDR3: CASSPEWGAAYNSPLHF; J: TRBJ1-6; V: TRBV12-3/TRBV12-4; size: many
CDR3: CASSLDPGIDYGYTF; J: TRBJ1-2; V: TRBV5-1; size: many
CDR3: CASSRGYGETQYF; J: TRBJ2-5; V: TRBV7-2; size: many
CDR3: CASSWGQAGEKLFF; J: TRBJ1-4; V: TRBV5-1; size: many
CDR3: CASSQDYPGGLKTQYF; J: TRBJ2-5; V: TRBV4-3; size: many
CDR3: CASSQNRADTQYF; J: TRBJ2-3; V: TRBV4-3; size: many
CDR3: CASSGRGVDTDTQYF; J: TRBJ2-3; V: TRBV4-1; size: many
CDR3: CASSLARAYEQYF; J: TRBJ2-7; V: TRBV7-2; size: many
CDR3: CASSYSASGGGAYNEQFF; J: TRBJ2-1; V: TRBV6-6; size: many
CDR3: CASSATGGANYGYTF; J: TRBJ1-2; V: TRBV5-1; size: many
CDR3: CASSFRMGQSLNTEAFF; J: TRBJ1-1; V: TRBV7-9; size: many
CDR3: CASSLWGSSYEQYF; J: TRBJ2-7; V: TRBV5-1; size: many
CDR3: CASSFQGANEQFF; J: TRBJ2-1; V: TRBV5-6; size: many
CDR3: CASSASGGTYNEQFF; J: TRBJ2-1; V: TRBV5-1; size: .
CDR3: CSARQASTDTQYF; J: TRBJ2-3; V: TRBV20-1; size: few
CDR3: CASSKAGAGEQFF; J: TRBJ2-1; V: TRBV5-5; size: many
CDR3: CATSSPRFFGDSIGNQPQHF; J: TRBJ1-5; V: TRBV15; size: many
CDR3: CASRSAHRGVYESSYNEQFF; J: TRBJ2-1; V: TRBV5-1; size: many
CDR3: CASSLEDTRQPQHF; J: TRBJ1-5; V: TRBV12-3/TRBV12-4; size: .
CDR3: CASSLVRGMGEKLFF; J: TRBJ1-4; V: TRBV7-2; size: many
CDR3: CASSYGTRDSYNEQFF; J: TRBJ2-1; V: TRBV6-2/TRBV6-3; size: many
CDR3: CASSHRTGLTEAFF; J: TRBJ1-1; V: TRBV12-3/TRBV12-4; size: many
CDR3: CASSFNGGYTDTQYF; J: TRBJ2-3; V: TRBV12-3/TRBV12-4; size: few
CDR3: CASSQNINSGEEKLFF; J: TRBJ1-4; V: TRBV18; size: many
CDR3: CCARDARAGALNEQFF; J: TRBJ2-1; V: TRBV20-1; size: .
CDR3: CSASWTASTGFAFF; J: TRBJ1-1; V: TRBV20-1; size: many
CDR3: CASSYGQGTNSPLHF; J: TRBJ1-6; V: TRBV4-3; size: many
CDR3: CASSPSGTAKETQYF; J: TRBJ2-5; V: TRBV18; size: many
CDR3: CASSYRAPSTEAFF; J: TRBJ1-1; V: TRBV7-9; size: many
CDR3: CASSYSMRWGRDTIYF; J: TRBJ1-3; V: TRBV6-6; size: many